These 25 T cell receptor beta chains came from one sample sequenced in a study of T cell changes during pregnancy in multiple sclerosis. Here immunoSEQ multiplex PCR was the method, and the copy in TCRdb shows in-frame clones only, minus some. The sample carries some 90,000 clones, more than 90% recorded once. Sequences were derived from peripheral blood, sampled in the first trimester of pregnancy. The receptors originated from a female donor with multiple sclerosis, enrolled in a pregnancy study.

The CDR3 bases are TGTGCCAGCAGCTCCTTGACTAGCGGGAGATCCTACGAGCAGTACTTC. Translation gives CASSSLTSGRSYEQYF. The chain combines TRBV13 with TRBJ2-7, with TRBD2 matching over 12 bases. Germline lookup yields CDR1 PRHDT and CDR2 FYEKMQ (reference sequence). V was clipped by 4 bases and J by 1 base; unmatched bases: 5. The CDR3 loop spans 16 amino acids.

The V and J genes are TRBV28 and TRBJ2-3; 9 bases align to TRBD1. CDR1 and CDR2 from the germline V gene are MDHEN and SYDVKM. The CDR3 runs 14 residues. Germline trimming cut 5 bases from V and 4 bases from J; bases unmatched to any gene: 4. The CDR3 loop reads CASSETGGSDTQYF. The CDR3 DNA sequence: TGTGCCAGCAGTGAGACAGGGGGTTCAGATACGCAGTATTTT.

The gene calls are TRBV6-1 and TRBJ2-3, with 9 bases aligning to TRBD1. J was trimmed by 1 base and V by 4 bases; bases with no gene match: 9. The length of the CDR3 is 17 residues. The V gene's germline CDR1 is MNHNS and CDR2 SASEGT. CDR3 sequence: CASSALTWTGGTDTQYF. As DNA, the CDR3 is TGTGCCAGCAGTGCCCTCACCTGGACAGGGGGCACAGATACGCAGTATTTT.

This chain uses TRBV7-2 with TRBJ2-1; 8 bases fit TRBD2. Germline CDR1 is SGHTA and CDR2 is FQGNSA. V trimming: 6 bases; J trimming: 8 bases; junction bases outside the gene matches: 12. CDR3 length: 15 residues. CDR3 nucleotide sequence: TGTGCCAGCAGTTCTGAGGGACTAGTAAGATATGAGCAGTTCTTC. The encoded protein is CASSSEGLVRYEQFF.

This clone was counted once. V and J are TRBV13 and TRBJ2-7; tentatively, D is TRBD2 (5 bases). The V end was cut by 5 bases, the J end by 2 bases, with 10 bases between. The CDR3 sequence is 13 residues long. Germline CDR1 reads PRHDT; CDR2 reads FYEKMQ (reference sequence). The CDR3 nucleotides are TGTGCCAGCAGCCCGGACTCCGCCTACGAGCAGTACTTC. Amino acids: CASSPDSAYEQYF.

This clone was observed a few times. The chain combines TRBV9 with TRBJ1-1; D not resolved. V lost 0 bases and J 6 bases, leaving 9 bases between the germline ends. Looked up from germline, CDR1 is SGDLS and CDR2 is YYNGEE. The CDR3 is made up of 13 amino acids. In nucleotides, the CDR3 is TGTGCCAGCAGCGTAGCAAGCCTCTCTGAAGCTTTCTTT. This gives the protein CASSVASLSEAFF. The variable domain in full, completed from reference TRBV9 and TRBJ1-1, reads DSGVTQTPKHLITATGQRVTLRCSPRSGDLSVYWYQQSLDQGLQFLIQYYNGEERAKGNILERFSAQQFPDLHSELNLSSLELGDSALYFCASSVASLSEAFFGQGTRLTVV.

The chain joins TRBV7-9 to TRBJ2-2; D not certain. Trimming stripped 5 bases from V and 6 bases from J, with 13 bases between. This CDR3 is 14 amino acids long. From germline, CDR1 is SEHNR and CDR2 FQNEAQ (reference sequence). The CDR3 sequence is CASSHPGRPGELFF. DNA for the CDR3: TGTGCCAGCAGCCATCCTGGGCGCCCCGGGGAGCTGTTTTTT.

V usage is TRBV9 and J usage is TRBJ2-4; TRBD2 might be the D (5 bases). The CDR3 totals 13 residues. V lost 6 bases and J lost 5, with 12 bases in between. Germline CDR1 and CDR2: SGDLS and YYNGEE. The CDR3 bases are TGTGCCAGCAAATTTCCCGGGGAAAACATTCAGTACTTC. As protein: CASKFPGENIQYF.

The J gene is TRBJ2-5, the V gene TRBV19; TRBD2 matches 9 bases. CDR1 LNHDA and CDR2 SQIVND come from the germline V gene (reference sequence). V shed 4 bases, J shed 7 bases, and the junction held 4 bases outside the gene matches. The CDR3 contains 13 residues. The CDR3 reads CASSNGREGTQYF. In DNA form, the CDR3 reads TGTGCCAGTAGTAACGGGCGGGAGGGGACCCAGTACTTC.

The J gene is TRBJ2-7, the V gene TRBV27, with 7 bases identical to TRBD1. J gave up 2 bases and V 5 bases, and 6 bases lay outside the gene matches. From germline, CDR1 is MNHEY and CDR2 SMNVEV (reference sequence). The length of the CDR3 is 14 residues. CDR3 sequence (DNA): TGTGCCAGCAGTCCCGGGACAGTGGCCTACGAGCAGTACTTC. Translating gives CASSPGTVAYEQYF.

This rearrangement joins TRBV5-1 to TRBJ2-3; 11 nucleotides line up with TRBD2. J was trimmed by 8 bases and V by 4 bases; bases with no gene match: 6. The CDR3 consists of 14 residues. Germline CDR1 is SGHRS and CDR2 is YFSETQ. The CDR3 nucleotides read TGCGCCAGCAGCCCCGGGACTAGCGGAGTTACGCAGTATTTT. The encoded protein is CASSPGTSGVTQYF. Supplemented by reference TRBV5-1 and TRBJ2-3, the full variable domain reads KAGVTQTPRYLIKTRGQQVTLSCSPISGHRSVSWYQQTPGQGLQFLFEYFSETQRNKGNFPGRFSGRQFSNSRSEMNVSTLELGDSALYLCASSPGTSGVTQYFGPGTRLTVL.

Concerning this clone: The CDR3 does not end in the conserved phenylalanine or tryptophan, so this is likely a read error. It is unclear where the CDR3 begins or ends on the DNA, so no DNA is shown, and the CDR3 is as TCRdb lists it. The V and J genes are TRBV25-1 and TRBJ2-7; the table names TRBD2, a call not compared with the DNA. The CDR3 spans 11 residues, counting both ends. CDR1 is MGHDK, CDR2 SYGVNS, per germline. This CDR3 reads CASSGGGRVWI.

The chain recombines TRBV19 with TRBJ1-2; TRBD1 aligns across 9 bases. V gave up 8 bases and J gave up 1 base; unmatched junction bases: 8. The CDR3 runs to 15 residues. Germline V gene data show CDR1 as LNHDA and CDR2 as SQIVND (reference sequence). The CDR3 nucleotides are TGTGCCAGTGGGACAGGGACTTACTTTAACTATGGCTACACCTTC. As protein: CASGTGTYFNYGYTF.

The chain carries TRBV2 and TRBJ1-1, with D perhaps matching TRBD1 (6 bases). The V end lost 10 bases, the J end lost 5 bases, and 17 bases lay between the germline ends. Per germline, CDR1 SNHLY and CDR2 FYNNEI. This CDR3 comprises 13 residues. The CDR3 DNA follows: TGTGCCACCCCGACAGGCCAATCTACTGAAGCTTTCTTT. It translates to CATPTGQSTEAFF.

The chain carries TRBV19 and TRBJ2-7; D not certain. V was trimmed by 5 bases and J by 2 bases, leaving 10 bases between them. CDR3 length: 13 residues. Per the germline V gene, CDR1 is LNHDA and CDR2 is SQIVND (reference sequence). The CDR3 sequence is CASSVRAAYEQYF. CDR3 DNA: TGTGCCAGTAGTGTACGCGCTGCCTACGAGCAGTACTTC.

The CDR3 loop reads CAIARYRGPPYEQYF. DNA for the CDR3: TGTGCCATCGCCCGCTACAGGGGACCCCCCTACGAGCAGTACTTC. The chain couples TRBV10-3 to TRBJ2-7; 7 bases align to TRBD1. Germline V CDR1 and CDR2: ENHRY, SYGVKD. Trimming took 8 bases from V and 2 from J; bases not matched to a gene: 12. The CDR3 contains 15 residues.

The rearrangement links TRBV27 to TRBJ2-7, with D perhaps TRBD2 (6 bases). V lost 5 bases and J lost 3, with 14 bases in between. Germline V gene data show CDR1 as MNHEY and CDR2 as SMNVEV (reference sequence). The CDR3 is 14 amino acids. The CDR3 nucleotides read TGTGCCAGCAGTCGGGAGAGCAACGTCTACGAGCAGTACTTC. Encoded protein: CASSRESNVYEQYF.

In its sample, this clone was seen once. J is TRBJ1-2 and V is TRBV6-5; no clear D gene. The CDR3 is made up of 13 amino acids. The V end was cut by 7 bases, the J end by 1 base, with 10 bases between. The germline CDR1 and CDR2 sequences are MNHEY and SVGAGI. CDR3 coding DNA: TGTGCCAGCATGCCTAGGATTAACTATGGCTACACCTTC. Translating gives CASMPRINYGYTF.

This clone was detected only a few times. This chain joins TRBV5-4 and TRBJ1-2; D uncertain. Germline CDR1 is SGHNT and CDR2 is YYREEE (reference sequence). Between the trimmed V and J ends, which lost 6 bases and 5 bases, there was a span of 8 bases. This CDR3 region has 11 residues. The CDR3 here is CASTDTYGYTF. Here the CDR3 DNA reads TGTGCCAGCACCGACACGTATGGCTACACCTTC. The full variable domain, in which reference TRBV5-4 and TRBJ1-2 provide the parts outside the CDR3, is ETGVTQSPTHLIKTRGQQVTLRCSSQSGHNTVSWYQQALGQGPQFIFQYYREEENGRGNFPPRFSGLQFPNYSSELNVNALELDDSALYLCASTDTYGYTFGSGTRLTVV.

The chain combines TRBV7-9 with TRBJ2-7; no clear D. The CDR3 spans 14 residues. Germline V gene data show CDR1 as SEHNR and CDR2 as FQNEAQ (reference sequence). V was pared by 5 bases and J by 1 base, with 12 bases between. CDR3 sequence: CASSPRQESYEQYF. DNA of the CDR3: TGTGCCAGCAGCCCCCGCCAGGAATCCTACGAGCAGTACTTC.

The chain is built from TRBV2 and TRBJ2-5; D is unclear. Trimming cost V 5 bases and J 5 bases, with 9 bases left between them. Germline values: CDR1 SNHLY, CDR2 FYNNEI. This CDR3 contains 12 residues. The CDR3 coding sequence is TGTGCCAGCAGTTCCGACGGGGAGACCCAGTACTTC. It is translated as CASSSDGETQYF.

The count of this clone is one. The chain employs TRBV2 and TRBJ2-1; D is possibly TRBD2 (5 bases). Deletions cut 4 bases from V and 8 bases from J, with 9 bases between. Germline CDR1 reads SNHLY; CDR2 reads FYNNEI. The CDR3 contains 12 residues. CDR3 sequence (DNA): TGTGCCAGCAGTGCTGGGCGGGATGAGCAGTTCTTC. Residues: CASSAGRDEQFF.

The sample holds one count of this clone. CDR3 sequence: CASSYQGNYGYTF. The CDR3 coding sequence is TGTGCCAGCAGTTACCAGGGGAACTATGGCTACACCTTC. The gene calls are TRBV6-5 and TRBJ1-2; D might be TRBD1 (6 bases). V lost 2 bases and J 2 bases, leaving 6 bases between the germline ends. The CDR3 runs 13 residues. CDR1 is MNHEY, CDR2 SVGAGI, per germline.

This clone was seen a single time. This rearrangement joins TRBV30 to TRBJ1-1, with TRBD1 identical over 7 bases. The CDR3 has 15 residues. Germline V gene sequence: CDR1 GTSNPN, CDR2 SVGIG (reference sequence). Trimming at V came to 2 bases and at J to 2 bases, leaving 8 bases not matched to a gene. The CDR3, as DNA: TGTGCCTGGAGTCTTCCCGGGACAGCTAACACTGAAGCTTTCTTT. Its protein is CAWSLPGTANTEAFF.

The genes are TRBV18 and TRBJ1-1, with D possibly TRBD1 on 5 matching bases. CDR3 length equals 15 residues. V shed 3 bases and J shed 10 bases, with 21 bases lying between them. Germline loops: CDR1 KGHSH, CDR2 LQKENI. The CDR3 is CASSPLPPKTAGAFF. The CDR3 DNA reads TGTGCCAGCTCACCTCTTCCCCCTAAGACAGCTGGAGCTTTCTTT.